The next 2 T cell receptor beta chains were all read from a single sample in a study of cytomegalovirus exposure and HLA in healthy donors (dated by TCRdb to about 2017). The method was the immunoSEQ multiplex PCR assay. A mixture of 60 forward primers for TCR Vbeta segments and 13 reverse primers for TCR Jbeta segments was used in the multiplex PCR. TCRdb mirrors the immuneACCESS table, restricted to in-frame sequences. Some clones are absent from its copies; in checked studies, under half trace to an unresolved V gene, and the reason for the others is unknown. In this sample the table shows about 130,000 clones, 77% of which occur a single time. Under 5% of the sample rests with the top ten. The sample taken for sequencing was PBMCs. The receptor source for this set is a male donor in good health and CMV-seropositive.

The rearrangement links TRBV19 to TRBJ2-4, with 7 bases aligning to TRBD1. The CDR3 has 18 residues. Germline V gene lookup returns CDR1 LNHDA and CDR2 SQIVND (reference sequence). The V and J ends lost 3 bases and 1 base, in that order; junction bases with no gene match: 12. Here the CDR3 reads CASSMRQGDVLAKNIQYF. CDR3 DNA sequence: TGTGCCAGTAGTATGCGACAGGGTGATGTTTTGGCCAAAAACATTCAGTACTTC.

V gene TRBV6-5 combines with J gene TRBJ1-5; no reliable D call. With 0 bases removed from V and 5 bases from J, the gap between germline ends came to 5 bases. Germline-derived CDR1 and CDR2 are MNHEY and SVGAGI. This CDR3 is built from 13 residues. CDR3 nucleotides: TGTGCCAGCAGTTACTCATCCGATCAGCCCCAGCATTTT. This gives the protein CASSYSSDQPQHF.